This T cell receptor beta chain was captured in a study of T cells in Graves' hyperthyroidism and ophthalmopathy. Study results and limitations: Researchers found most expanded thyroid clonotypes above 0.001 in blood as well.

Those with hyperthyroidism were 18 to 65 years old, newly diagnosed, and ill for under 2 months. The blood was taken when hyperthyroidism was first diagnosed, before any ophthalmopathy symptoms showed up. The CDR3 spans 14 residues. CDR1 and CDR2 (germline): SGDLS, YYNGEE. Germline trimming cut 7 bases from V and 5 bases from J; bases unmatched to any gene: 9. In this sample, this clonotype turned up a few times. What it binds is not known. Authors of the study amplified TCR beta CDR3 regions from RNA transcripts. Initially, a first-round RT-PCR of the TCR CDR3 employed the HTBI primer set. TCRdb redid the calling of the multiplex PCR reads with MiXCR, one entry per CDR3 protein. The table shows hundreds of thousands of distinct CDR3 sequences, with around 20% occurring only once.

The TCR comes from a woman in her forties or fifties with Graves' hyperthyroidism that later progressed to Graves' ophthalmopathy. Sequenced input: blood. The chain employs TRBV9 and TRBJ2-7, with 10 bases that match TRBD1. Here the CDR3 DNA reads TGTGCCAGCGGCCCCGGGACAGGGGTCCACGAGCAGTACTTC. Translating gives CASGPGTGVHEQYF.